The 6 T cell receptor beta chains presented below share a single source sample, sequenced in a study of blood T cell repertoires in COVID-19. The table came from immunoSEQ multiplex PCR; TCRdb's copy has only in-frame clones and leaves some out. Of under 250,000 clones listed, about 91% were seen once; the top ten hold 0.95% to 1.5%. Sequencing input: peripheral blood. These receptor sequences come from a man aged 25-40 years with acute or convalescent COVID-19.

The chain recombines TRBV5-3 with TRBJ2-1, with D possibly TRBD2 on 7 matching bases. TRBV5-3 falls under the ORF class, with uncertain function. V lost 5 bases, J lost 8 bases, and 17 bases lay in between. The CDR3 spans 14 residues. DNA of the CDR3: TGTGCCAGAAGAAGAAGGGGGAGGGCATATGAGCAGTTCTTC. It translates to CARRRRGRAYEQFF.

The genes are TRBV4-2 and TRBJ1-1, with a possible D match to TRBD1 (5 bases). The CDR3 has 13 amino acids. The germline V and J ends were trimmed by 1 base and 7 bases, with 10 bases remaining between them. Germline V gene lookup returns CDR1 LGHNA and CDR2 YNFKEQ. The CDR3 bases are TGTGCCAGCAGCCAAGGGGCGGGGGTTGAAGCTTTCTTT. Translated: CASSQGAGVEAFF.

In DNA form, the CDR3 reads TGCGCCAGCAGCCAACCCACTACTAGCGGGAGTAGGAATGAGCAGTTCTTC. It codes for CASSQPTTSGSRNEQFF. The V and J genes are TRBV4-1 and TRBJ2-1; 11 bases line up with TRBD2. The junction had 10 bases not matched to a gene; V was cut back by 2 bases and J by 7 bases. Germline CDR1 reads MGHRA; CDR2 reads YSYEKL. This CDR3 contains 17 residues.

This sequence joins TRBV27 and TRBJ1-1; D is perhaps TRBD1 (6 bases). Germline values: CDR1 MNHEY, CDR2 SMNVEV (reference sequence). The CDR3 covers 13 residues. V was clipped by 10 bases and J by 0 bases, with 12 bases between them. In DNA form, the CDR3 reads TGTGCCACCGTGGACAGAATGAACACTGAAGCTTTCTTT. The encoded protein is CATVDRMNTEAFF.

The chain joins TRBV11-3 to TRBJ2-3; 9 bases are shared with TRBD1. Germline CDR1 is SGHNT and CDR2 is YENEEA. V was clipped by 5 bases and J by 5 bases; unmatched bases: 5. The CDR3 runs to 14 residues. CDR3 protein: CASSLRQGGDTQYF. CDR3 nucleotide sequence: TGTGCCAGCAGCCTTAGACAGGGGGGAGATACGCAGTATTTT.

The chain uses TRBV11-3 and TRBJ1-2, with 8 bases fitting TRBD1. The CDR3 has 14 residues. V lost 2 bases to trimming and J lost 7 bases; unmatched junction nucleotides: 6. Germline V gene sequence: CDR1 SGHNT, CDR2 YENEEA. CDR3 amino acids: CASSLPGQAPGYTF. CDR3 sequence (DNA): TGTGCCAGCAGCTTACCGGGACAGGCACCTGGCTACACCTTC.